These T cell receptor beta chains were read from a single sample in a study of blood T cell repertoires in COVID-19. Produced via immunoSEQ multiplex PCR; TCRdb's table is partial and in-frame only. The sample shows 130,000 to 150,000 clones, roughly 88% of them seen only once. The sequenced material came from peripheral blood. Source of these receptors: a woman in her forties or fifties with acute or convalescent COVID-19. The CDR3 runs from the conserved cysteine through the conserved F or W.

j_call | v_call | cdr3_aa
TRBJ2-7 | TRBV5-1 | CASSRGAGGTYEQYF
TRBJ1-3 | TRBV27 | CASSSGTSFSGNTIYF
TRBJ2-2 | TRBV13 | CASSSGTGGNGELFF
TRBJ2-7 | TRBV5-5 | CASSLAGEQYF
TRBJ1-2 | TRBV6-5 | CASSFTGRAYGYTF
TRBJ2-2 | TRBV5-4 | CASSPPASGSPLTGELFF
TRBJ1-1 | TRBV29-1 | CSVGGSGNTEAFF
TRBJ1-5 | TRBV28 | CASSLPVIYQPQHF
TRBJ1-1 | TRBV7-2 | CASSLHTEAFF
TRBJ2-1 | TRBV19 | CASSPPGTSSYNEQFF
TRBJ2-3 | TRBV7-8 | CASSPAAAPPPTDTQYF
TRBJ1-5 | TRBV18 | CASSRQGANQPQHF
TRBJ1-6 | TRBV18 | CASSSPGSPLHF
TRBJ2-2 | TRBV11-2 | CASSFMAGETGELFF
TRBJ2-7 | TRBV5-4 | CASSLGQGDEQYF
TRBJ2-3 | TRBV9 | CASSPQVASTDTQYF